This entry describes one T cell receptor beta chain. This sample stems from a study of blood T cell repertoires in COVID-19. Study-level background: Samples taken during acute and convalescent COVID-19 were collected in the United States, Italy and Spain. PBMCs, B-cell-depleted T cells, or T cells provided the cDNA or gDNA that made up the material.

Between the trimmed V and J ends, which lost 2 bases and 15 bases, there was a span of 20 bases. This CDR3 is 13 amino acids long. Germline V gene lookup returns CDR1 SQVTM and CDR2 ANQGSEA. Authors' analysis steps: Amplification with reference gene primers provided the estimates of nucleated cell counts. Profiled with immunoSEQ multiplex PCR; TCRdb holds only in-frame clones, not every one. From that table come the V and J calls and clone size; the DNA was used to work out D and trimming. The table has fewer than 300,000 clones, approximately 82% seen once. Sequencing used peripheral blood. This chain uses TRBV29-1 with TRBJ2-1, with D perhaps matching TRBD2 (7 bases). The receptor comes from a man older than 75 with acute or convalescent COVID-19. CDR3 nucleotides: TGCAGCGTTGAAATGTCGGGGGGCGTAGGACGGTTCTTC. Residues: CSVEMSGGVGRFF.